Shown below are 21 T cell receptor beta chains from a single sample sequenced in a study of cytomegalovirus exposure and HLA in healthy donors. Primers included in the PCR were 60 Vbeta and 13 Jbeta primers. Profiled with immunoSEQ multiplex PCR; TCRdb holds only in-frame clones, not every one. The data show about 170,000 clones, 60% to 85% seen once. Source material: PBMCs. The receptor set was obtained from a female donor in good health and CMV-seronegative.

This chain joins TRBV2 and TRBJ2-7, with 8 bases fitting TRBD2. Trimming at V came to 4 bases and at J to 1 base, leaving 15 bases not matched to a gene. This CDR3 has 18 amino acids. Germline V gene data show CDR1 as SNHLY and CDR2 as FYNNEI. The CDR3 region is CASSVGPRGGFRSYEQYF. The CDR3 DNA reads as TGTGCCAGCAGTGTTGGGCCACGGGGGGGCTTCAGGTCCTACGAGCAGTACTTC.

This chain joins TRBV7-2 and TRBJ2-5, with unresolved D. This CDR3 region has 16 residues. Per the germline V gene, CDR1 is SGHTA and CDR2 is FQGNSA. Between the trimmed V and J ends, which lost 1 base and 2 bases, there was a span of 14 bases. CDR3 sequence reads: CASSLGSSARQETQYF. CDR3 DNA: TGTGCCAGCAGCTTAGGATCCTCGGCTAGGCAAGAGACCCAGTACTTC.

This CDR3 is CASSQGVAGQETQYF. As DNA, the CDR3 is TGTGCCAGCAGCCAAGGGGTAGCGGGGCAAGAGACCCAGTACTTC. The chain is built from TRBV4-2 and TRBJ2-5; 8 bases agree with TRBD2. V trimming: 1 base; J trimming: 2 bases; junction bases outside the gene matches: 3. CDR3 size: 15 residues. Germline V gives CDR1 LGHNA, CDR2 YNFKEQ.

The V and J genes are TRBV27 and TRBJ1-2; TRBD1 matches 7 bases. Germline values: CDR1 MNHEY, CDR2 SMNVEV (reference sequence). The CDR3 length is 15 residues. V was clipped by 6 bases and J by 4 bases; unmatched bases: 11. CDR3 nucleotide sequence: TGTGCCAGCAGCTTAATTGGGACAGTGGGCTATGGCTACACCTTC. Its protein is CASSLIGTVGYGYTF.

This clone was counted a few times. At one end the junction does not follow the germline gene, possibly because of a read error. CDR3 nucleotides: TGTGCCAGCAGCCCCTCACAGCCCGAAGCCCCCGGCCTCCTCTTC. Translating it yields CASSPSQPEAPGLLF. The chain links TRBV7-2 to TRBJ2-1; D is ambiguous. The germline CDR1 and CDR2 sequences are SGHTA and FQGNSA. CDR3 length: 15 amino acids. Combining the CDR3 with reference TRBV7-2 and TRBJ2-1 gives the whole variable domain GAGVSQSPSNKVTEKGKDVELRCDPISGHTALYWYRQSLGQGLEFLIYFQGNSAPDKSGLPSDRFSAERTGGSVSTLTIQRTQQEDSAVYLCASSPSQPEAPGLLFGPGTRLTVL.

CDR3 sequence reads: CASRGPVDEQFF. Here the CDR3 DNA reads TGTGCCAGCAGGGGCCCGGTTGATGAGCAGTTCTTC. This chain connects TRBV6-5 to TRBJ2-1; D call uncertain. Per germline, CDR1 MNHEY and CDR2 SVGAGI. Trimming stripped 6 bases from V and 8 bases from J, with 11 bases between. This CDR3 has 12 amino acids.

This chain links TRBV7-8 with TRBJ1-1; D not resolved. The CDR3 consists of 13 residues. Germline V gene sequence: CDR1 SGHVS, CDR2 FQNEAQ. With 3 bases removed from V and 5 bases from J, the gap between germline ends came to 10 bases. Here the CDR3 DNA reads TGTGCCAGCAGCTTGTACAGAGGGACTGAAGCTTTCTTT. It yields the protein CASSLYRGTEAFF.

The V and J genes are TRBV7-9 and TRBJ2-3, with TRBD2 identical over 7 bases. V dropped 5 bases and J dropped 6; count of bases not matched to a gene: 2. This CDR3 has 12 amino acids. Germline V gene data show CDR1 as SEHNR and CDR2 as FQNEAQ (reference sequence). CDR3 bases: TGTGCCAGCAGCACTAGCGCCGATACGCAGTATTTT. The encoded protein is CASSTSADTQYF.

The chain uses TRBV2 and TRBJ2-5; 13 bases are a match to TRBD2. The DNA end is a closer match to TRBJ2-7, so the J assignment may be wrong. CDR1 is SNHLY, CDR2 FYNNEI, per germline. CDR3 length: 16 residues. The CDR3 loop is CASRGTSGNPPYEQYF. The CDR3, as DNA: TGTGCCAGCAGGGGGACTAGCGGGAATCCCCCCTACGAGCAGTACTTC.

This clone was picked up a small number of times. The chain is built from TRBV6-5 and TRBJ2-7, with TRBD1 identical over 7 bases. V trimming: 6 bases; J trimming: 1 base; junction bases outside the gene matches: 6. The CDR3 is 14 residues long. Germline V gives CDR1 MNHEY, CDR2 SVGAGI. The CDR3 coding sequence is TGTGCCAGCAGAGTCACACAGGGGTCCTACGAGCAGTACTTC. Translation gives CASRVTQGSYEQYF.

This chain joins TRBV5-1 and TRBJ2-1; a weak D match, TRBD1 (5 bases). Trimming cost V 2 bases and J 5 bases, with 8 bases left between them. This CDR3 comprises 13 residues. The germline gives CDR1 SGHRS, CDR2 YFSETQ. In DNA, the CDR3 is TGCGCCAGCAGCTTAGGGGAAAACAATGAGCAGTTCTTC. This codes for CASSLGENNEQFF.

In the case of this clone: Germline and junction disagree at one end, which may indicate a read error. The chain recombines TRBV27 with TRBJ2-7; 7 bases are shared with TRBD2. The CDR3 consists of 14 residues. Germline CDR1 is MNHEY and CDR2 is SMNVEV (reference sequence). CDR3 bases: TGTGCCAGCGGCCCTGGGAGACTAGCCCTAGTCATGAACTTC. Translation gives CASGPGRLALVMNF.

CDR3 nucleotide sequence: TGTGCCTGGAGTTGGAGGAGCACTGAAGCTTTCTTT. Translating gives CAWSWRSTEAFF. The chain links TRBV30 to TRBJ1-1, with no clear D. V was trimmed by 2 bases and J by 4 bases, leaving 8 bases between them. Per germline, CDR1 GTSNPN and CDR2 SVGIG (reference sequence). The CDR3 has 12 amino acids. Full variable domain (outside the CDR3, taken from reference TRBV30 and TRBJ1-1): SQTIHQWPATLVQPVGSPLSLECTVEGTSNPNLYWYRQAAGRGLQLLFYSVGIGQISSEVPQNLSASRPQDRQFILSSKKLLLSDSGFYLCAWSWRSTEAFFGQGTRLTVV.

This clone was picked up a small number of times. V and J are TRBV4-3 and TRBJ2-1, with TRBD2 identical over 9 bases. Unmatched junction bases numbered 12, after V lost 1 base and J lost 11 bases. Germline V lookup: CDR1 LGHNA, CDR2 YSLEER. The CDR3 loop spans 16 amino acids. CDR3 coding DNA: TGCGCCAGCAGCCAAGGTGTAGCGGGGGCCCGCAGGAAGCAGTTCTTC. Protein: CASSQGVAGARRKQFF.

This clone was counted only a few times. The CDR3 coding sequence is TGTGCCAGCAGTTTTCGGGCTATGTGGCTAGCGGGAGGGCCCGGCAATGAGCAGTTCTTC. Amino acid sequence: CASSFRAMWLAGGPGNEQFF. The chain recombines TRBV28 with TRBJ2-1; 12 bases are a match to TRBD2. Per germline, CDR1 MDHEN and CDR2 SYDVKM. Trimming took 3 bases from V and 6 from J; bases not matched to a gene: 18. The CDR3 has 20 residues. The full variable domain, with the rest looked up from reference TRBV28 and TRBJ2-1, is DVKVTQSSRYLVKRTGEKVFLECVQDMDHENMFWYRQDPGLGLRLIYFSYDVKMKEKGDIPEGYSVSREKKERFSLILESASTNQTSMYLCASSFRAMWLAGGPGNEQFFGPGTRLTVL.

The chain joins TRBV7-9 to TRBJ1-3, with D perhaps TRBD1 (5 bases). The CDR3 runs to 14 residues. Trimming cost V 8 bases and J 3 bases, with 14 bases left between them. In germline, CDR1 is SEHNR, CDR2 FQNEAQ (reference sequence). This CDR3 is CASRPGRVGNTIYF. The DNA for the CDR3 is TGTGCCAGCCGTCCGGGCAGGGTTGGAAACACCATATATTTT. Full variable domain (remainder filled in from reference TRBV7-9 and TRBJ1-3): DTGVSQNPRHKITKRGQNVTFRCDPISEHNRLYWYRQTLGQGPEFLTYFQNEAQLEKSRLLSDRFSAERPKGSFSTLEIQRTEQGDSAMYLCASRPGRVGNTIYFGEGSWLTVV.

The V and J genes are TRBV9 and TRBJ1-2; a possible D gene is TRBD1 (5 bases). Germline values: CDR1 SGDLS, CDR2 YYNGEE. The CDR3 covers 14 residues. Trimming shortened V by 3 bases and J by 2 bases, and 11 bases separated the two germline ends. The chain's CDR3 is CASSGSGGNYGYTF. The CDR3 nucleotides read TGTGCCAGCAGCGGATCCGGGGGGAACTATGGCTACACCTTC.

Only a few counts were recorded for this clone. This sequence joins TRBV5-6 and TRBJ1-4, with a tentative D call TRBD1 (5 bases). Germline assignment: CDR1 SGHDT and CDR2 YYEEEE. The CDR3 covers 15 residues. Trimming removed 2 bases from V and 5 bases from J, with 13 bases in between. Written as DNA, the CDR3 is TGTGCCAGCAGCTTAACTGGGAGGGGCAATGAAAAACTGTTTTTT. This sequence encodes CASSLTGRGNEKLFF.

This clone was counted only a few times. This rearrangement joins TRBV27 to TRBJ1-5; possible D gene TRBD1, 5 bases. Germline CDR1 reads MNHEY; CDR2 reads SMNVEV (reference sequence). The germline V and J ends were trimmed by 5 bases and 3 bases, with 11 bases remaining between them. This CDR3 is 14 amino acids long. This chain's CDR3 is CASSLAGFNQPQHF. CDR3 in DNA: TGTGCCAGCAGTCTCGCAGGGTTCAATCAGCCCCAGCATTTT.

The chain combines TRBV5-6 with TRBJ2-5, with TRBD1 matching 8 bases. Judging by the DNA end, TRBJ2-7 fits better; the J call may be wrong. Germline assignment: CDR1 SGHDT and CDR2 YYEEEE. This CDR3 is 14 amino acids long. DNA of the CDR3: TGTGCCAGCAGCTCGGGACAGGCGGTCTACGAGCAGTACTTC. Encoded protein: CASSSGQAVYEQYF.

The V call is TRBV5-1, the J call TRBJ2-1; 9 bases agree with TRBD1. The CDR3 extends over 15 amino acids. Germline V gene data show CDR1 as SGHRS and CDR2 as YFSETQ. V trimming: 2 bases; J trimming: 2 bases; junction bases outside the gene matches: 2. The CDR3 region has the DNA TGCGCCAGCAGCTTACAGGGGGCCCCCTACAATGAGCAGTTCTTC. Translated: CASSLQGAPYNEQFF.